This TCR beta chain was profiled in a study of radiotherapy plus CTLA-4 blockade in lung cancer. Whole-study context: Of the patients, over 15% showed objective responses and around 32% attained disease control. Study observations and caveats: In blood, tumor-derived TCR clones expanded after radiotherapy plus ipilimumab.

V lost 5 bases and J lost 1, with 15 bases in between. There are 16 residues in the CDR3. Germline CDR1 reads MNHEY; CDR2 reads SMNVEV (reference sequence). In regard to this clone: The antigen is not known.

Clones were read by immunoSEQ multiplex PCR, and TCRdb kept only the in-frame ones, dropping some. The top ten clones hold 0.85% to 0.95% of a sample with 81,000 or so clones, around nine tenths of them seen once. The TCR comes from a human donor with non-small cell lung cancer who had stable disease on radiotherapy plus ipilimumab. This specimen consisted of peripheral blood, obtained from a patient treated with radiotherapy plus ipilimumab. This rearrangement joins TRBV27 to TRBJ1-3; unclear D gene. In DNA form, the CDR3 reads TGTGCCAGCAGTGCAAGGTCGTCGCATTCTGGAAACACCATATATTTT. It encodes CASSARSSHSGNTIYF.